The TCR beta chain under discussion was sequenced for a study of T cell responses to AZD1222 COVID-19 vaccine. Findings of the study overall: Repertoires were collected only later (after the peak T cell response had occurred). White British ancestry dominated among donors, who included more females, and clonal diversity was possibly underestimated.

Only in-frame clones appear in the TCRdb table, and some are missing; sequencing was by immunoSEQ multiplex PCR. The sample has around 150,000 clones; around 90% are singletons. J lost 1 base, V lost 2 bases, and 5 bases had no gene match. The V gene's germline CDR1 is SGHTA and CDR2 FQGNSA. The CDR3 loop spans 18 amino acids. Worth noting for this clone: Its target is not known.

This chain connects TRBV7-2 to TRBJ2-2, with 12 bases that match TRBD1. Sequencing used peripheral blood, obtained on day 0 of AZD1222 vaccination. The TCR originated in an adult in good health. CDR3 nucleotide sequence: TGTGCCAGCAGCTTAACCGGGACAGGGGGCGTGAACACCGGGGAGCTGTTTTTT. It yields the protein CASSLTGTGGVNTGELFF.